One sample yielded the 24 T cell receptor beta chains listed below, sequenced in a study of blood T cell repertoires in COVID-19. Here immunoSEQ multiplex PCR was the method, and the copy in TCRdb shows in-frame clones only, minus some. The sample carries about 130,000 clones, 90% recorded once. Sequencing was performed on peripheral blood. The receptors derive from a man aged 55 to 70 with COVID-19, enrolled during active disease.

This chain connects TRBV18 to TRBJ2-4; D may be TRBD1 (7 bases). Trimming stripped 6 bases from V and 0 bases from J, with 18 bases between. Germline CDR1 and CDR2: KGHSH and LQKENI. The CDR3 is made up of 17 amino acids. The CDR3 DNA sequence: TGTGCCAGCTCTAGTGCGGGACAGTCGCTAGCCAAAAACATTCAGTACTTC. This codes for CASSSAGQSLAKNIQYF.

The chain employs TRBV3-1 (or the pseudogene TRBV3-2) and TRBJ2-7; TRBD2 agrees at 9 bases. This CDR3 has 15 residues. The trim removed 0 bases at V and 6 bases at J, leaving 6 bases unmatched. Germline CDR1 reads LGHDT; CDR2 reads YNNKEL (reference sequence). This CDR3 reads CASSQERGLAGEQYF. The CDR3 DNA reads TGTGCCAGCAGCCAAGAGAGGGGACTAGCCGGCGAGCAGTACTTC.

CDR3 coding DNA: TGCGCCAGCAGCCAAGGGACAGGGGGTTGGCAGCCCCAGCATTTT. Translated: CASSQGTGGWQPQHF. The chain combines TRBV4-1 with TRBJ1-5; 10 bases are shared with TRBD1. The CDR3 extends over 15 amino acids. The V and J ends lost 1 base and 7 bases, in that order; junction bases with no gene match: 4. The germline V gene has CDR1 MGHRA and CDR2 YSYEKL.

V is TRBV6-1 and J is TRBJ1-4, with D hard to call. The CDR3 spans 17 residues. The germline CDR1 and CDR2 sequences are MNHNS and SASEGT. V gave up 3 bases and J gave up 0 bases, with 14 bases separating them. The CDR3 bases are TGTGCCAGCAGTGACAGGAGGGTTTATGCAACTAATGAAAAACTGTTTTTT. Its translation: CASSDRRVYATNEKLFF.

The rearrangement joins TRBV6-2 or TRBV6-3 to TRBJ2-5, with 8 bases fitting TRBD2. This CDR3 has 14 amino acids. Germline CDR1 reads MNHEY; CDR2 reads SVGEGT. V dropped 6 bases and J dropped 5; count of bases not matched to a gene: 8. Here the CDR3 DNA reads TGTGCCAGCAGCTTCGACTCGGGGGGGGAGACCCAGTACTTC. Translation: CASSFDSGGETQYF.

The chain recombines TRBV20-1 with TRBJ2-7; perhaps TRBD2 as D (7 bases). This CDR3 has 16 amino acids. Germline assignment: CDR1 DFQATT and CDR2 SNEGSKA (reference sequence). Trimming cost V 3 bases and J 6 bases, with 24 bases left between them. The DNA for the CDR3 is TGCAGTGCTAGTTGGGTCGCAAGGGGGGGGCAGGTCGAGCAGTACTTC. It encodes CSASWVARGGQVEQYF.

This chain connects TRBV9 to TRBJ1-3; D uncertain. V lost 4 bases and J 0 bases, leaving 11 bases between the germline ends. This CDR3 spans 15 amino acids. CDR1 and CDR2 from the germline V gene are SGDLS and YYNGEE. The CDR3 sequence: CASSPPADSGNTIYF. CDR3 DNA: TGTGCCAGCAGCCCACCAGCGGACTCTGGAAACACCATATATTTT.

The J gene is TRBJ1-1, the V gene TRBV9; D is uncertain. CDR1 is SGDLS and CDR2 is YYNGEE in the germline V gene. The CDR3 contains 13 residues. V lost 0 bases, J lost 3 bases, and 6 bases lay in between. The CDR3 DNA is TGTGCCAGCAGCGTAGCAGTGGACACTGAAGCTTTCTTT. This encodes CASSVAVDTEAFF.

This clone was counted between two and nine times. This chain links TRBV7-9 with TRBJ1-2, with TRBD1 matching over 8 bases. The ends lost 1 base at V and 6 bases at J; junction bases unmatched: 4. Germline V CDR1 and CDR2: SEHNR, FQNEAQ (reference sequence). The CDR3 extends over 14 amino acids. The CDR3 sequence is CASSLGTGPDGYTF. Written as DNA, the CDR3 is TGTGCCAGCAGCTTAGGGACAGGGCCCGATGGCTACACCTTC.

CDR3 residues: CASSQLRGGEQYF. The CDR3 bases are TGTGCCAGCAGCCAATTGCGGGGAGGCGAGCAGTACTTC. The genes are TRBV4-2 and TRBJ2-7; D is possibly TRBD2 (6 bases). The CDR3 contains 13 residues. Germline-derived CDR1 and CDR2 are LGHNA and YNFKEQ. The V and J ends lost 2 bases and 6 bases respectively, with 11 bases between them.

The chain uses TRBV25-1 and TRBJ1-4; possibly TRBD1 for D (6 bases). V lost 3 bases, J lost 0 bases, and 14 bases lay in between. The germline CDR1 and CDR2 sequences are MGHDK and SYGVNS. The CDR3 has 17 amino acids. CDR3 amino acids: CASSDLTGPATNEKLFF. The CDR3, as DNA: TGTGCCAGCAGTGACTTAACAGGGCCAGCAACTAATGAAAAACTGTTTTTT.

The count of this clone is one. The V gene is TRBV29-1, the J gene TRBJ2-3; D is perhaps TRBD2 (5 bases). Germline V CDR1 and CDR2: SQVTM, ANQGSEA. The CDR3 contains 14 residues. Deletions cut 3 bases from V and 2 bases from J, with 12 bases between. DNA for the CDR3: TGCAGCGTTGAGGATGGACTTTACACAGATACGCAGTATTTT. It encodes CSVEDGLYTDTQYF.

The chain is built from TRBV7-3 and TRBJ2-2; possibly TRBD2 for D (5 bases). The germline V gene encodes CDR1 SGHTA and CDR2 FQGTGA. This CDR3 spans 13 amino acids. V was clipped by 7 bases and J by 5 bases, with 11 bases between them. The CDR3 region has the DNA TGTGCCAGCAAGAGGCCGGGGACCGGGGAGCTGTTTTTT. Residues: CASKRPGTGELFF.

This clone was detected only once. The genes are TRBV3-1 (or the pseudogene TRBV3-2) and TRBJ2-7; 7 nucleotides line up with TRBD2. CDR1 LGHDT and CDR2 YNNKEL come from the germline V gene (reference sequence). CDR3 length: 17 amino acids. V lost 3 bases, J lost 0 bases, and 11 bases stayed unmatched. For the CDR3, the DNA is TGTGCCAGCAGCCAGCCCCTTGGCGGGAGACGCTCCTACGAGCAGTACTTC. Amino acids: CASSQPLGGRRSYEQYF.

This sequence joins TRBV5-1 and TRBJ1-5; TRBD1 matches 7 bases. Per germline, CDR1 SGHRS and CDR2 YFSETQ. V trimming: 6 bases; J trimming: 2 bases; junction bases outside the gene matches: 5. This CDR3 is 14 amino acids long. Written as DNA, the CDR3 is TGCGCCAGCACCCGAGACAGGGGCAATCAGCCCCAGCATTTT. This codes for CASTRDRGNQPQHF.

V and J are TRBV30 and TRBJ1-2, with TRBD1 matching 9 bases. J gave up 6 bases and V 5 bases, and 7 bases lay outside the gene matches. From germline, CDR1 is GTSNPN and CDR2 SVGIG (reference sequence). The CDR3 totals 13 residues. The CDR3 nucleotides are TGTGCCTGGGGGGACAGGGTAGTTGATGGCTACACCTTC. Residues: CAWGDRVVDGYTF.

This chain uses TRBV18 with TRBJ1-4, with D possibly TRBD1 on 5 matching bases. V gave up 4 bases and J gave up 5 bases, with 14 bases separating them. This CDR3 has 15 amino acids. CDR1 and CDR2 from the germline V gene are KGHSH and LQKENI. CDR3 DNA: TGTGCCAGCTCACTAGACAGTTCGGTGAATGAAAAACTGTTTTTT. It specifies CASSLDSSVNEKLFF.

The V call is TRBV14, the J call TRBJ2-7, with 7 bases identical to TRBD1. The CDR3 runs 15 residues. Trimming removed 4 bases from V and 3 bases from J; junction bases left unmatched: 9. CDR1 and CDR2 from the germline V gene are SGHDN and FVKESK. The CDR3 sequence: CASSPVRGMGYEQYF. The DNA of the CDR3 is TGTGCCAGCAGCCCAGTCAGGGGGATGGGCTACGAGCAGTACTTC. Supplemented by reference TRBV14 and TRBJ2-7, the full variable domain reads EAGVTQFPSHSVIEKGQTVTLRCDPISGHDNLYWYRRVMGKEIKFLLHFVKESKQDESGMPNNRFLAERTGGTYSTLKVQPAELEDSGVYFCASSPVRGMGYEQYFGPGTRLTVT.

V gene TRBV4-1 combines with J gene TRBJ1-5, with D uncertain. Germline V gene sequence: CDR1 MGHRA, CDR2 YSYEKL. The CDR3 is made up of 15 amino acids. V was clipped by 0 bases and J by 0 bases, with 6 bases between them. This chain's CDR3 is CASSQEGISNQPQHF. CDR3 bases: TGCGCCAGCAGCCAAGAGGGCATTAGCAATCAGCCCCAGCATTTT.

The rearrangement joins TRBV27 to TRBJ2-3; the match to TRBD2 covers 8 bases. Germline assignment: CDR1 MNHEY and CDR2 SMNVEV (reference sequence). Germline trimming cut 5 bases from V and 0 bases from J; bases unmatched to any gene: 7. This CDR3 is 16 amino acids long. In DNA form, the CDR3 reads TGTGCCAGCAGTCGCCTACTAGCGGCTAGCACAGATACGCAGTATTTT. The encoded protein is CASSRLLAASTDTQYF.

V and J are TRBV6-6 and TRBJ2-1, with 13 bases matching TRBD2. From germline, CDR1 is MNHNY and CDR2 SVGAGI (reference sequence). This CDR3 region has 19 residues. Losses at the gene ends were 5 bases for V and 2 bases for J; bases not matched to a gene: 12. CDR3 bases: TGTGCCAGCAGTCAGATAAGGACTAGCGGGAGAAGACCCTACAATGAGCAGTTCTTC. The encoded protein is CASSQIRTSGRRPYNEQFF.

This clone was picked up one time. The gene calls are TRBV30 and TRBJ2-7, with 10 bases aligning to TRBD1. Trimming took 3 bases from V and 2 from J; bases not matched to a gene: 4. Per germline, CDR1 GTSNPN and CDR2 SVGIG (reference sequence). This CDR3 has 14 amino acids. CDR3 nucleotide sequence: TGTGCCTGGAGCCCCGGGACAGGGGCCTACGAGCAGTACTTC. Residues: CAWSPGTGAYEQYF.

CDR3 nucleotide sequence: TGTGCCAGCAGTGGACCTAGCGGGAGCACAGATACGCAGTATTTT. It yields the protein CASSGPSGSTDTQYF. V is TRBV2 and J is TRBJ2-3, with 8 nucleotides matching TRBD2. Per germline, CDR1 SNHLY and CDR2 FYNNEI. The CDR3 is made up of 15 amino acids. The V and J ends lost 4 bases and 0 bases, in that order; junction bases with no gene match: 3.

V is TRBV10-3 and J is TRBJ2-7; 11 bases line up with TRBD2. Germline CDR1 ENHRY, CDR2 SYGVKD. The CDR3 covers 13 residues. V was pared by 2 bases and J by 7 bases, with 1 base of the junction left unmatched. In DNA form, the CDR3 reads TGTGCCATCAGTGAGGGGACTAGCGGTGAGCAGTACTTC. Residues: CAISEGTSGEQYF.